This TCR beta chain was captured by sequencing in a study of monozygotic twins with inflammatory bowel disease (dated by TCRdb to the late 2010s). For the wider study: In total, roughly 28 monozygotic twin pairs made up the full study: 19 Danish pairs, all IBD-discordant, plus nine German pairs, of which four were IBD-concordant and five were IBD-discordant. The search for disease-associated traits relied mainly on comparing, within discordant pairs, IBD patients with their genetically identical healthy co-twins. Each individual had, on average, about 151 000 unique TCRalpha sequences and 181 000 unique TCRbeta sequences available for analysis. What the authors observed across the whole study: Measured by the inverse Simpson index, TCRbeta repertoire diversity was lower in IBD patients than in their healthy co-twins. The analysis was unable to tell different T cell subtypes apart. No single strong signal or clonotype linked to IBD turned up in the results, so the idea that one exists was not supported. Compared with healthy twins, IBD patients had fewer clonotypes in common with other individuals, a difference most pronounced in patients showing signs of disease activity. Concordant and discordant twins showed no difference in repertoire similarity, possibly because of limited statistical power. Differing immunosuppressive treatments among patients may have added background noise and inter-individual variability to the repertoires.

As concerns this clonotype: Its antigen remains unidentified.

Receptor amplification or capture employed 5' RACE. Preparation of each TCR library used roughly 3,300 ng of total RNA. cDNA was synthesized with SMARTScribe reverse transcriptase in eight separate reactions per sample. During cDNA synthesis, template switching was used to introduce unique molecular identifiers that contained a 6-nucleotide sample barcode. TCRalpha and TCRbeta cDNA was amplified by two nested PCRs of 16 and 9 cycles, with bead purification after each PCR. Before amplification, the cDNA was treated with uracil DNA-glycosylase and purified using the QIAquick PCR purification kit. The second PCR added Illumina TruSeq-compatible adapters along with sample-specific barcodes. Library quality and concentration were assessed using TapeStation and Qubit, and 5 ng of each library was pooled. Sequencing of pooled libraries was carried out on an Illumina HiSeq2500 single-index Rapid Run using 2 x 100 bp reads and custom sequencing primers. As for the original processing: UMI-based consensus assembly with MiGEC version 1.2.6 was used to correct PCR and sequencing errors. MiXCR version 2.1.1 was used to carry out V(D)J alignment, clonotype assembly and CDR3 extraction. To normalise gene usage, clonotype sharing and MAIT/NKT TCR abundance, the analysis used the top 1000, 10 000 and 20 000 clonotypes per sample. After downsampling to 27 000 UMIs, diversity was calculated as the inverse Simpson index using the vegan R package. Paired Mann-Whitney U tests were applied to discordant twin pairs, with Benjamini-Hochberg correction for multiple testing. Each entry corresponds to one CDR3 protein sequence from reads that TCRdb reprocessed, and DNA is not given. The V and J calls and clone size come from TCRdb's table, not from the authors' own analysis. The table for this sample lists 440,000 or so distinct CDR3 sequences. The ten largest clones represent about 2.3% of the sample.

From each donor, a roughly 2.5 ml peripheral blood sample was collected into PAXgene tubes and stored at -80 degrees C. Without any T cell sorting, total RNA was extracted from whole blood using the PAXgene blood miRNA kit on an automated QIAcube. Peripheral blood from monozygotic twin pairs who were concordant or discordant for inflammatory bowel disease underwent deep TCRalpha and TCRbeta repertoire profiling using unique molecular barcoding. Smoking habits were recorded for all twin pairs, and individuals were classified as current, former or never smokers. From the cysteine up to the phenylalanine, the CDR3 has a length of 12 residues. The coding DNA is unavailable.

The origin of this receptor is a human donor with ulcerative colitis or Crohn's disease, or a healthy co-twin of an affected twin (not recorded which). Recombination joined TRBV12-3 or TRBV12-4 with TRBJ1-1. Material for sequencing was blood. The CDR3 is CASSFLVPEAFF.